The rows below give T cell receptor beta chains drawn from one sample of a study of cytomegalovirus exposure and HLA in healthy donors. Profiled with immunoSEQ multiplex PCR; TCRdb holds only in-frame clones, not every one. Of about 200,000 clones in the sample, about nine tenths were seen once. Sequencing was carried out using PBMCs. All receptors derive from a woman under 30 in good health and CMV-seropositive. CDR3s leave out the opening cysteine and the closing phenylalanine or tryptophan.

j_call v_call cdr3_aa
TRBJ2-7 TRBV28 ASSLRGTSGIYEQY
TRBJ1-1 TRBV19 ASIEGGPNTEAF
TRBJ1-5 TRBV28 ASSFRQGTSNQPQH
TRBJ1-2 TRBV5-1 ASSLGQGGGYT
TRBJ1-2 TRBV7-9 ASSADRQGRGYGYT
TRBJ1-5 TRBV28 ASSFGHQPQH
TRBJ1-2 TRBV28 ASSFRLQGGYT
TRBJ2-3 TRBV6-5 ASSLGQHTDTQY
TRBJ2-7 TRBV27 ASSLGRGYEQY
TRBJ2-1 TRBV5-8 ASSLISGSLSYNEQF
TRBJ1-1 TRBV18 ASSRTSNTEAF
TRBJ1-5 TRBV19 ASSIQVAYQPQH
TRBJ2-5 TRBV28 ASGHFSGRGETQY
TRBJ2-7 TRBV6-1 ASSDVQGSRDEQY
TRBJ2-3 TRBV15 ATSSIGSSGSDTQY
TRBJ1-2 TRBV6-4 ASSPEQGYGYT
TRBJ2-1 TRBV28 ASSLSGTYNNEQF
TRBJ2-7 TRBV28 ASSLGLAGGPGHEQY
TRBJ2-7 TRBV5-8 ASSPAGTGSEQY
TRBJ2-7 TRBV27 ASSSTRHPYEQY
TRBJ2-7 TRBV10-1 ASSDLGTSGPYEQY
TRBJ1-1 TRBV28 ASNPSGHSNTEAF
TRBJ1-5 TRBV5-4 ASSTGENQPQH
TRBJ1-2 TRBV27 ASSSDRGLGYT
TRBJ2-1 TRBV27 ASSFVLAGGHNEQF
TRBJ1-1 TRBV30 AWSVITEAF
TRBJ1-5 TRBV19 ASSPTLSQPQH
TRBJ1-1 TRBV27 ASMLRPGHGNTEAF
TRBJ1-1 TRBV5-4 ASSPGLAGDTEAF
TRBJ1-3 TRBV2 ASSPRDIAGNTIY
TRBJ1-3 TRBV11-2 ASSFPVRNTIY
TRBJ2-7 TRBV29-1 SVVEDYEQY
TRBJ2-1 TRBV5-1 ASSLFGGGNEQF
TRBJ1-3 TRBV15 ATSRDSLGGLSGNTIY
TRBJ1-1 TRBV27 ASSLFPGGRGTEAF
TRBJ2-1 TRBV28 ASRLGTGHPKYNEQF
TRBJ1-2 TRBV30 AWSRWEGVRGDGYT
TRBJ1-5 TRBV5-6 ASSLSNGVIGNQPQH
TRBJ2-3 TRBV5-1 ASSLGTQGWDTQY
TRBJ2-5 TRBV28 ASSRGGSGSETQY
TRBJ2-1 TRBV9 ASSVAGRYNEQF
TRBJ2-7 TRBV6-1 ASSPRRGPYEQY
TRBJ1-2 TRBV6-5 ASRRLANYGYT
TRBJ1-1 TRBV10-3 ASSAGGPTEAF
TRBJ1-5 TRBV19 ASSLTETNQPQH